The T cell receptor (beta chain) described here comes from a study of T cells in Graves' hyperthyroidism and ophthalmopathy. Amplification of TCR beta CDR3 regions used RNA as the template. Initially, a first-round RT-PCR of the TCR CDR3 employed the HTBI primer set. Using its own MiXCR run on the multiplex PCR reads, TCRdb lists one record per CDR3 protein. The table shows about 590,000 distinct CDR3 sequences, with more than 15% occurring only once. Fresh peripheral blood, 10 ml, yielded the PBMCs. This clonotype has more than one count but fewer than ten. At one end, the junction sequence differs from germline, possibly due to a read error. Source material: blood. The TCR comes from a woman aged 25 to 45 with Graves' hyperthyroidism.

CDR3 DNA sequence: TGTGCCAGCTCACAGGGACATCAACCGGGAGCTTCCTTT. Protein sequence: CASSQGHQPGASF. The chain employs TRBV18 and TRBJ1-1; weak D call: TRBD1 (6 bases). CDR1 KGHSH and CDR2 LQKENI come from the germline V gene. CDR3 length: 13 amino acids.